Below are 16 T cell receptor beta chains sequenced from a single sample in a study of CD8 T cells in ankylosing spondylitis. TCRdb re-called the 5' RACE reads through MiXCR, storing one row per CDR3 protein. This table holds 180,000 or so distinct CDR3 sequences, roughly 10% found once. Material: blood, either unsorted or a sorted T cell fraction (not recorded which). These receptor sequences come from a male donor with ankylosing spondylitis or in good health (not recorded which).

At least ten counts were recorded for this clonotype. The V gene is TRBV20-1, the J gene TRBJ2-1; 12 nucleotides align to TRBD2. This CDR3 has 15 residues. With 3 bases clipped from V and 7 bases from J, the junction kept 7 bases outside the gene matches. CDR1 is DFQATT and CDR2 is SNEGSKA in the germline V gene (reference sequence). The CDR3 DNA sequence: TGCAGTGCTAGCCCCACTAGCGGGAGGACGAATGAGCAGTTCTTC. Its protein is CSASPTSGRTNEQFF.

This clonotype occurred many times. The V call is TRBV5-5, the J call TRBJ1-6; D not certain. Between the trimmed V and J ends, which lost 1 base and 17 bases, there was a span of 16 bases. Germline CDR1 and CDR2: SGHKS and YYEKEE (reference sequence). The CDR3 consists of 13 residues. CDR3 residues: CASSLKSAARFHF. The CDR3 nucleotides read TGTGCCAGCAGCTTGAAGTCAGCCGCGAGATTCCACTTT.

In its sample, this clonotype was seen many times. The V and J genes are TRBV3-1 and TRBJ2-3; D gene unclear. Germline CDR1 LGHDT, CDR2 YNNKEL (reference sequence). CDR3 size: 13 residues. The germline V and J ends were trimmed by 2 bases and 0 bases, with 3 bases remaining between them. The CDR3 loop is CASSQHSTDTQYF. CDR3 in DNA: TGTGCCAGCAGCCAACATAGCACAGATACGCAGTATTTT.

The J gene is TRBJ1-2, the V gene TRBV5-6; D is perhaps TRBD1 (5 bases). Trimming pared 4 bases from V and 1 base from J, leaving 17 bases between. The germline CDR1 and CDR2 sequences are SGHDT and YYEEEE. The CDR3 consists of 16 residues. CDR3 DNA sequence: TGTGCCAGCAGCCGCCAGACACCGGGGGATAACTATGGCTACACCTTC. It is translated as CASSRQTPGDNYGYTF.

This clonotype was recorded many times. V usage is TRBV6-1 and J usage is TRBJ1-4, with TRBD1 identical over 8 bases. This CDR3 comprises 15 residues. The V and J ends lost 5 bases and 5 bases, in that order; junction bases with no gene match: 7. CDR1 is MNHNS and CDR2 is SASEGT in the germline V gene. The CDR3: CASSSYRGGNEKLFF. For the CDR3, the DNA is TGTGCCAGCAGTAGTTACAGGGGGGGAAATGAAAAACTGTTTTTT.

This clonotype has only a few counts. The CDR3: CASSYSSLVEYNEQFF. In DNA, the CDR3 is TGTGCCAGCAGTTACTCGAGTCTAGTCGAGTACAATGAGCAGTTCTTC. The gene calls are TRBV6-2 or TRBV6-3 and TRBJ2-1, with D unresolved. Germline CDR1 MNHEY, CDR2 SVGEGT. V gave up 0 bases and J gave up 4 bases, with 13 bases separating them. CDR3 length: 16 amino acids.

In its sample, this clonotype was seen a few times. The V call is TRBV29-1, the J call TRBJ2-5, with D hard to call. The V gene lost 8 bases and the J gene lost 1 base, with 11 bases spanning the gap. The CDR3 extends over 12 amino acids. From germline, CDR1 is SQVTM and CDR2 ANQGSEA. The CDR3 loop is CSTKGLQETQYF. In DNA, the CDR3 is TGCAGCACGAAGGGCCTCCAAGAGACCCAGTACTTC.

Ten or more counts support this clonotype. V and J are TRBV4-3 and TRBJ2-1; 13 bases are shared with TRBD2. The V and J ends lost 3 bases and 7 bases, in that order; junction bases with no gene match: 15. This CDR3 comprises 19 residues. The germline V gene has CDR1 LGHNA and CDR2 YSLEER. The CDR3 DNA reads as TGCGCCAGCAGCCAGGAACCGGGACTAGCGGGGACTGTAAGGAATGAGCAGTTCTTC. This encodes CASSQEPGLAGTVRNEQFF.

The chain carries TRBV10-3 and TRBJ1-5, with 9 positions matching TRBD1. Germline assignment: CDR1 ENHRY and CDR2 SYGVKD. CDR3 length: 15 residues. CDR3 loop: CTRYPGQGANQPQHF. The DNA for the CDR3 is TGTACCAGATATCCGGGACAGGGCGCTAATCAGCCCCAGCATTTT.

This clonotype occurred a few times. The V gene is TRBV9, the J gene TRBJ2-7; possible D gene TRBD1, 7 bases. V lost 0 bases, J lost 3 bases, and 16 bases lay in between. CDR1 and CDR2 from the germline V gene are SGDLS and YYNGEE. The CDR3 is 16 residues long. The CDR3 bases are TGTGCCAGCAGCGTAGCTTCGGCAGGGGGAGGCTACGAGCAGTACTTC. Amino acid sequence: CASSVASAGGGYEQYF.

The gene calls are TRBV7-2 and TRBJ1-4; D gene uncertain. Germline V gene sequence: CDR1 SGHTA, CDR2 FQGNSA. The CDR3 consists of 13 residues. Trimming stripped 5 bases from V and 6 bases from J, with 10 bases between. The CDR3 DNA follows: TGTGCCAGCAGCAGCGGCAGTGATGAAAAACTGTTTTTT. Translated, it gives CASSSGSDEKLFF.

V is TRBV12-3 or TRBV12-4 and J is TRBJ1-2; D possibly corresponds to TRBD1 (6 bases). V was trimmed by 8 bases and J by 2 bases, leaving 24 bases between them. CDR3 length: 17 amino acids. CDR3 region: CASVTLGAPRSNYGYTF. DNA for the CDR3: TGTGCCAGCGTAACTTTGGGGGCGCCCCGTTCGAACTATGGCTACACCTTC.

This clonotype showed up many times. The chain is built from TRBV5-6 and TRBJ2-1; D is unresolved. Trimming took off 5 bases at V and 7 bases at J, with 13 bases between the two ends. Germline V gene data show CDR1 as SGHDT and CDR2 as YYEEEE. The CDR3 extends over 13 amino acids. This CDR3 reads CASSPNRANEQFF. Written as DNA, the CDR3 is TGTGCCAGCAGTCCAAACCGGGCAAATGAGCAGTTCTTC.

This clonotype was detected only a few times. The V gene is TRBV6-2 or TRBV6-3, the J gene TRBJ2-2; 8 positions match TRBD2. This CDR3 comprises 18 residues. CDR1 and CDR2 (germline): MNHEY, SVGEGT. V shed 0 bases, J shed 4 bases, and the junction held 10 bases outside the gene matches. This chain's CDR3 is CASSYSGLAGASTGELFF. The CDR3 DNA reads TGTGCCAGCAGTTACTCAGGCCTAGCGGGCGCCAGCACCGGGGAGCTGTTTTTT.

This clonotype has ten or more counts. The chain recombines TRBV4-3 with TRBJ1-1; tentatively, D is TRBD1 (5 bases). This CDR3 comprises 15 residues. Germline V gives CDR1 LGHNA, CDR2 YSLEER. The germline V and J ends were trimmed by 0 bases and 3 bases, with 11 bases remaining between them. The CDR3 loop is CASSQDVTGDTEAFF. CDR3 sequence (DNA): TGCGCCAGCAGCCAAGATGTGACGGGGGACACTGAAGCTTTCTTT.

The chain is built from TRBV6-1 and TRBJ1-2; no definite D call. This CDR3 is 10 amino acids long. Germline assignment: CDR1 MNHNS and CDR2 SASEGT. Deletions cut 9 bases from V and 8 bases from J, with 10 bases between. CDR3 sequence: CASVFRGYTF. For the CDR3, the DNA is TGTGCCAGTGTTTTCCGCGGCTACACCTTC.